The present T cell receptor beta chain was sequenced within a study of blood T cell repertoires in COVID-19. Trimming at V came to 5 bases and at J to 1 base, leaving 10 bases not matched to a gene. The CDR3 extends over 16 amino acids. Germline loops: CDR1 SGHRS, CDR2 YFSETQ. This table comes from immunoSEQ multiplex PCR, and its TCRdb copy is limited to in-frame clones, with some not included. Of some 48,000 clones in the sample, 80% to 90% were seen once. Input material: peripheral blood. V gene TRBV5-1 combines with J gene TRBJ1-1; 8 bases map to TRBD1. This clonotype was obtained from a woman older than 75 with COVID-19, enrolled during active disease. CDR3 residues: CASRIGTGLSNTEAFF. CDR3 nucleotide sequence: TGCGCCAGCAGGATTGGGACAGGACTTTCGAACACTGAAGCTTTCTTT.